This T cell receptor (beta chain) appears in the sequencing data of a study of T-cell memory formation after mild COVID-19. Study in general: TCR clusters showed largely donor specificity.

This clonotype was detected a few times. The antigen is not known. TCRdb called the 5' RACE reads again in MiXCR, with one record for every CDR3 protein. This table has about 320,000 distinct CDR3 sequences, roughly an eighth appearing once. Study-wide results and caveats: A balance of CD4 and CD8 characterized clones contracting day 15 to 85, whereas later expanders leaned CD4+. Cross-reactive memory apparently joined, as some responding clones appeared in pre-infection memory. Of the contracting clones, CD4+ ones lay mainly in CM and EM, and CD8+ ones in EMRA.

This CDR3 is built from 13 residues. V lost 5 bases and J 4 bases, leaving 9 bases between the germline ends. Germline CDR1 and CDR2: SGHTA and FQGTGA. Source material: PBMCs or a T cell subset sorted from them (not recorded which). The source is a man younger than 35 who had mild COVID-19 (a few samples of this study predate the infection). Cell type and time point are not known. The rearrangement links TRBV7-3 to TRBJ2-1, with a weak D call TRBD1 (6 bases). DNA of the CDR3: TGTGCCAGCAGCCAGGGGTTTTACAATGAGCAGTTCTTC. It yields the protein CASSQGFYNEQFF.